This TCR beta chain originates from a study of CD4 T cells in relation to SARS-CoV-2 and coronaviruses. Study-level information: No peptide or an HIV-1 Nef peptide pool served as negative control. Study results and limitations: In roughly 65% of donors, memory CD4+ clonotypes crossrecognized SARS-CoV-2 and at least one common cold coronavirus spike. Pre-pandemic and post-infection samples never came from the same donor.

Regarding this clone: Its antigen is not known.

Clones were sequenced by immunoSEQ multiplex PCR, and TCRdb holds only the in-frame ones, with some missing. The table records tens of thousands of clones, less than 85% of them present only once. Trimming at V came to 4 bases and at J to 5 bases, leaving 6 bases not matched to a gene. CDR1 is SEHNR, CDR2 FQNEAQ, per germline (reference sequence). The CDR3 loop spans 15 amino acids. Before the COVID-19 pandemic, during about 2010-2018, CD4+ T cells were taken from unexposed donors. CD4+ T cells were isolated from the cells after more than 8 days of culture. Testing used SARS-CoV-2 S/N and four cold-coronavirus spikes on unexposed-donor CD4+ T cells, cells permitting.

The clonotype was recovered from a human donor in good health. The V and J genes are TRBV7-9 and TRBJ2-3, with 10 bases fitting TRBD1. Sequenced sample: CD4+ T cells from PBMCs, cultured in vitro. CDR3 nucleotide sequence: TGTGCCAGCAGCTCCCGGGACAGGGGTCTAGATACGCAGTATTTT. It codes for CASSSRDRGLDTQYF.